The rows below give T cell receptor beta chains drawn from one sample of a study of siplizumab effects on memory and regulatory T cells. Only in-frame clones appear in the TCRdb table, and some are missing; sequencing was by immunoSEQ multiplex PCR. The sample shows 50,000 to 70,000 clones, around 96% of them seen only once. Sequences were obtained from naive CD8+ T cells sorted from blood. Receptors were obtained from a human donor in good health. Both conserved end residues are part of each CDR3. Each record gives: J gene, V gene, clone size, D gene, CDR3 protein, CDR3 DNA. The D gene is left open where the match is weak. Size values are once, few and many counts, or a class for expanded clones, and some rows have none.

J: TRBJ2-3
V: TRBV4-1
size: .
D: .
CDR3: CASSQVEETDTQYF
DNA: TGCGCCAGCAGCCAAGTTGAGGAAACAGATACGCAGTATTTT

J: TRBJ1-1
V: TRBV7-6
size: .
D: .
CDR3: CASSLEVSTEAFF
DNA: TGTGCCAGCAGCTTAGAGGTTTCTACTGAAGCTTTCTTT

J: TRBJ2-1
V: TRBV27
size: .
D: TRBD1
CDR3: CASRQGVGYEQFF
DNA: TGTGCCAGCAGACAGGGGGTTGGATATGAGCAGTTCTTC

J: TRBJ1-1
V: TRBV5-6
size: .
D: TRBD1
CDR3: CASSQDRGYTEAFF
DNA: TGTGCCAGCAGTCAAGACAGGGGGTACACTGAAGCTTTCTTT

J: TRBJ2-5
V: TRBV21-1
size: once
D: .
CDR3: CASSRTLQVETQYF
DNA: TGTGCCAGCAGCAGGACATTACAGGTAGAGACCCAGTACTTC

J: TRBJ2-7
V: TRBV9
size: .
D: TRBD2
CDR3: CASSPRRGGPYEQYF
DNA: TGTGCCAGCAGCCCAAGGCGGGGGGGGCCCTACGAGCAGTACTTC

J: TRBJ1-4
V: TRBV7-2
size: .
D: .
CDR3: CASSFWGYGEKLFF
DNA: TGTGCCAGCAGCTTTTGGGGATATGGGGAAAAACTGTTTTTT

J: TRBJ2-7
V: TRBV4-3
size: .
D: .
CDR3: CASSQAQGHEQYF
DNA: TGCGCCAGCAGCCAAGCTCAGGGCCACGAGCAGTACTTC

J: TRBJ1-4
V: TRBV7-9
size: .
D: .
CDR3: CASSDSREREKLFF
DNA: TGTGCCAGCAGCGACAGTCGAGAACGCGAAAAACTGTTTTTT

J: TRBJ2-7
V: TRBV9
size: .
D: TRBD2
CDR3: CASSVGGGTEQYF
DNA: TGTGCCAGCAGCGTAGGGGGAGGGACCGAGCAGTACTTC

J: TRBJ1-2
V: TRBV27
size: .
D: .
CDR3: CASRGGGGYTF
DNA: TGTGCCAGCCGGGGGGGAGGCGGCTACACCTTC

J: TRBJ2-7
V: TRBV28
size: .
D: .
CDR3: CASSFQGDTYEQYF
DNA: TGTGCCAGCAGTTTCCAGGGAGACACCTACGAGCAGTACTTC

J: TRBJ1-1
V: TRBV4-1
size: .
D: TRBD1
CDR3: CASSQGQGSEAFF
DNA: TGCGCCAGCAGCCAAGGACAGGGAAGTGAAGCTTTCTTT

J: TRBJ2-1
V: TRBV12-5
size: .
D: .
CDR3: CASGLVGDALSYNEQFF
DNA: TGTGCTAGTGGTTTGGTAGGGGATGCTCTCTCCTACAATGAGCAGTTCTTC

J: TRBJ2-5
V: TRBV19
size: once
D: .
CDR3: CASSIVGQETQYF
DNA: TGTGCCAGTAGTATAGTGGGACAAGAGACCCAGTACTTC

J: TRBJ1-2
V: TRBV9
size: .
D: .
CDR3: CASSTRSGQNYGYTF
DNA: TGTGCCAGCAGTACCCGGTCCGGGCAGAACTATGGCTACACCTTC

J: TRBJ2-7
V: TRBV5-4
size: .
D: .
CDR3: CASSAGGEQYF
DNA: TGTGCCAGCAGCGCAGGGGGGGAGCAGTACTTC

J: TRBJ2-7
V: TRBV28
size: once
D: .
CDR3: CASSPGPIYEQYF
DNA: TGTGCCAGCAGCCCCGGACCGATCTACGAGCAGTACTTC

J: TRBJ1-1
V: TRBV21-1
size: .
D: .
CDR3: CASSKAGGRVNTEAFF
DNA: TGTGCCAGCAGCAAAGCGGGGGGCCGGGTGAACACTGAAGCTTTCTTT

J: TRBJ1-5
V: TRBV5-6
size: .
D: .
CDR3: CASSLGGEPQHF
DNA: TGTGCCAGCAGCTTGGGGGGGGAGCCCCAGCATTTT

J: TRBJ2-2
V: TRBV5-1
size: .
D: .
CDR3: CASSLAGSTNTGELFF
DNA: TGCGCCAGCAGCTTGGCGGGCAGCACGAACACCGGGGAGCTGTTTTTT

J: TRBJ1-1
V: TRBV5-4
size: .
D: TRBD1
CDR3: CASSLKTGVWTEAFF
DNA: TGTGCCAGCAGCTTAAAAACAGGGGTGTGGACTGAAGCTTTCTTT

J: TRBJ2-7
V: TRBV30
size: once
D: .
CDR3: CAWSPGVEQYF
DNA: TGTGCCTGGAGCCCTGGTGTCGAGCAGTACTTC

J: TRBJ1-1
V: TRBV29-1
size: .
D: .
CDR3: CSVDTGMNTEAFF
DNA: TGCAGCGTTGATACAGGTATGAACACTGAAGCTTTCTTT

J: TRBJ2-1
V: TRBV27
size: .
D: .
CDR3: CASSPSPVLNNEQFF
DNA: TGTGCCAGCAGCCCATCCCCCGTCCTAAACAATGAGCAGTTCTTC

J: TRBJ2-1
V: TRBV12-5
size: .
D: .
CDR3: CASGTDLSSYNEQFF
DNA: TGTGCTAGTGGCACAGACTTGAGCTCCTACAATGAGCAGTTCTTC

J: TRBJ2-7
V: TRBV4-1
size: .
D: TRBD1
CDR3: CASSPGDRVYEQYF
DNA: TGCGCCAGCAGCCCCGGGGACAGGGTATACGAGCAGTACTTC

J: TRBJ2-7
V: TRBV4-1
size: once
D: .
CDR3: CASSQIRDRSYEQYF
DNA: TGCGCCAGCAGTCAAATCCGGGACCGATCCTACGAGCAGTACTTC

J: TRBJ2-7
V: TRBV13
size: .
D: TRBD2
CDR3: CASSLGAGGYEQYF
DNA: TGTGCCAGCAGCTTAGGAGCGGGGGGTTACGAGCAGTACTTC